The 13 T cell receptor beta chains in this list originate from one sample, sequenced in a study of regulatory T cells in long-lasting Graves disease. Regarding time point: newly diagnosed GD, antithyroid drugs for less than 3 months. The TCR library was made from RNA extracted from PBMCs. Assembly of TCR beta libraries relied on iRepertoire HTBI primers together with Arm-PCR of CDR3 regions. TCRdb fed the multiplex PCR reads into MiXCR, producing one record per CDR3 protein. The sample contains 250,000 or so distinct CDR3 sequences, 15% to 20% of which appear only once. The same data also went into a second study, on T cells in Graves' hyperthyroidism and ophthalmopathy.

The sequencing used peripheral blood mononuclear cells (PBMCs), collected at new diagnosis, from a patient treated with antithyroid drugs. Every receptor here comes from a woman between 25 and 40 years old with Graves disease.

To note about this clonotype: This may arise from a read error, as a much more abundant clone is one base away. The CDR3 ends on some other residue instead of the conserved phenylalanine or tryptophan, so this is likely a read error. The rearrangement joins TRBV10-3 to TRBJ1-3; no clear D gene. Trimming removed 10 bases from V and 0 bases from J, with 10 bases in between. Germline V gene data show CDR1 as ENHRY and CDR2 as SYGVKD. This CDR3 region has 13 residues. In nucleotides, the CDR3 is TGTGCCAGCAACAGAGTCTCTGGAAACACCATATATCTT. Its protein is CASNRVSGNTIYL.

This clonotype was counted many times. V gene TRBV18 combines with J gene TRBJ1-5; no clear D. Trimming took 0 bases from V and 4 from J, leaving 1 base between them. Germline V gene data show CDR1 as KGHSH and CDR2 as LQKENI. There are 12 residues in the CDR3. The CDR3 reads CASSPPNQPQHF. The CDR3 region has the DNA TGTGCCAGCTCACCACCGAATCAGCCCCAGCATTTT.

V gene TRBV19 combines with J gene TRBJ2-4; no definite D call. V was trimmed by 4 bases and J by 1 base, leaving 8 bases between them. The CDR3 runs to 14 residues. The germline V gene has CDR1 LNHDA and CDR2 SQIVND (reference sequence). The chain's CDR3 is CASSTSRAKNIQYF. For the CDR3, the DNA is TGTGCCAGTAGTACCTCGAGGGCCAAAAACATTCAGTACTTC.

The chain couples TRBV20-1 to TRBJ2-1; tentatively, D is TRBD1 (5 bases). The CDR3 is 16 residues long. The V gene's germline CDR1 is DFQATT and CDR2 SNEGSKA (reference sequence). V lost 1 base, J lost 4 bases, and 17 bases lay in between. The CDR3 loop is CSARGFQGEIYNEQFF. For the CDR3, the DNA is TGCAGTGCTAGAGGCTTTCAGGGCGAGATTTACAATGAGCAGTTCTTC.

This clonotype was counted many times. One end of the junction varies from germline; a read error may be responsible. The chain carries TRBV5-1 and TRBJ1-1; D is unresolved. Germline loops: CDR1 SGHRS, CDR2 YFSETQ. This CDR3 contains 15 residues. The CDR3 DNA reads TGTGCCAGCAGCCGTCTCGACGGTCAGAACACTGAAGCTTTCTTT. Encoded protein: CASSRLDGQNTEAFF.

Notes on this clonotype: This may stem from a read error, because a much larger clone lies one nucleotide away. The chain couples TRBV6-4 to TRBJ2-3, with no clear D. The DNA end is a closer match to TRBJ1-5, so the J assignment may be wrong. Germline CDR1 and CDR2: MRHNA and SNTAGT. The CDR3 is 16 amino acids. The DNA of the CDR3 is TGTGCCAGCAGTGACTCCGACTCAGTTGGGTCAGATACGCAGCATTTT. It encodes CASSDSDSVGSDTQHF.

At least ten counts were recorded for this clonotype. The V call is TRBV20-1, the J call TRBJ1-1; D call uncertain. CDR3 length equals 13 residues. Germline loops: CDR1 DFQATT, CDR2 SNEGSKA (reference sequence). V lost 0 bases and J 4 bases, leaving 9 bases between the germline ends. CDR3 region: CSARDRGSTEAFF. DNA of the CDR3: TGCAGTGCTAGAGATAGAGGGTCCACTGAAGCTTTCTTT.

This clonotype was counted many times. This chain links TRBV20-1 with TRBJ2-3; D ambiguous. Germline V gene data show CDR1 as DFQATT and CDR2 as SNEGSKA (reference sequence). CDR3 size: 14 residues. Between the trimmed V and J ends, which lost 0 bases and 3 bases, there was a span of 10 bases. The CDR3 spells CSARDPPGTDTQYF. The CDR3 nucleotides read TGCAGTGCTAGAGATCCGCCGGGTACAGATACGCAGTATTTT.

This clonotype was detected ten times or more. Lacking the conserved final phenylalanine or tryptophan, this CDR3 likely reflects a read error. It is unclear where the CDR3 begins or ends on the DNA, so no DNA is shown, and the CDR3 is as TCRdb lists it. The CDR3 reads CASSLRDDFG. This sequence joins TRBV7-7 and TRBJ1-2. Germline CDR1 reads SSHAT; CDR2 reads FNYEAQ (reference sequence). Termini included, the CDR3 measures 10 amino acids.

This clonotype was counted many times. The CDR3 spells CASTDRGPLYEQYF. CDR3 sequence (DNA): TGTGCCAGCACCGACCGGGGGCCCCTCTACGAGCAGTACTTC. The chain has TRBV6-1 and TRBJ2-7; the D gene could be TRBD1 or TRBD2 (6 bases each). CDR3 length: 14 residues. The V and J ends lost 7 bases and 3 bases respectively, with 16 bases between them. The germline V gene encodes CDR1 MNHNS and CDR2 SASEGT.

This clonotype has at least ten counts. The chain recombines TRBV20-1 with TRBJ2-3, with D uncertain. CDR1 and CDR2 from the germline V gene are DFQATT and SNEGSKA (reference sequence). This CDR3 is 13 amino acids long. V was pared by 1 base and J by 2 bases, with 7 bases between. CDR3 in DNA: TGCAGTGCTAGAGGAGGTTTCACAGATACGCAGTATTTT. Translating it yields CSARGGFTDTQYF.

The chain combines TRBV11-2 with TRBJ1-1, with 7 bases lining up with TRBD1. Germline-derived CDR1 and CDR2 are SGHAT and FQNNGV. Germline trimming cut 4 bases from V and 6 bases from J; bases unmatched to any gene: 5. The CDR3 is 13 residues long. The CDR3 reads CASSWDSYAEAFF. For the CDR3, the DNA is TGTGCCAGCAGCTGGGACAGTTACGCTGAAGCTTTCTTT.

This clonotype came up once. A single base separates this from a much larger clone, so it may be a read error. The chain carries TRBV29-1 and TRBJ2-6; D not resolved. This CDR3 has 15 residues. The germline gives CDR1 SQVTM, CDR2 ANQGSEA. The CDR3 DNA reads as TGCAGCGTTGGAACAGCCTCCTCTGGGACCAACGTCCTGACTTTC. It specifies CSVGTASSGTNVLTF.